The next 12 T cell receptor beta chains were all read from a single sample in a study of blood T cells in healthy people across ages. A second PCR, run for roughly 7 to 12 cycles, used a sample-barcoded 5' primer plus a J-beta primer mix. TCRdb called the 5' RACE reads again in MiXCR, with one record for every CDR3 protein. The sample yields roughly 1.9 million distinct CDR3 sequences, approximately 40% seen once. The source material was blood. The receptor source for this set is a human donor in good health.

This chain joins TRBV5-1 and TRBJ2-1; D may match TRBD1 or TRBD2 (6 bases each). The CDR3 is 16 amino acids. Germline V gene data show CDR1 as SGHRS and CDR2 as YFSETQ. The germline V and J ends were trimmed by 4 bases and 1 base, with 15 bases remaining between them. For the CDR3, the DNA is TGCGCCAGCAGCAGCGCGGGACAACTTTCCTACAATGAGCAGTTCTTC. Translating it yields CASSSAGQLSYNEQFF.

This clonotype was seen at least ten times. The genes are TRBV20-1 and TRBJ1-6; 9 bases are a match to TRBD1. The junction had 10 bases not matched to a gene; V was cut back by 6 bases and J by 10 bases. The CDR3 has 14 residues. The germline CDR1 and CDR2 sequences are DFQATT and SNEGSKA (reference sequence). The CDR3 nucleotides are TGCAGTGCCTGGACCGGGACAGGGTTCTCACCCCTCCACTTT. It yields the protein CSAWTGTGFSPLHF.

This clonotype was found many times. This chain links TRBV7-8 with TRBJ2-7; perhaps TRBD1 as D (6 bases). Germline CDR1 SGHVS, CDR2 FQNEAQ. The CDR3 loop spans 16 amino acids. V was shortened by 5 bases and J by 3 bases, with 20 bases between the two germline ends. CDR3 sequence: CASSLAGTLVGYEQYF. In DNA, the CDR3 is TGTGCCAGCAGCCTCGCCGGGACACTGGTAGGCTACGAGCAGTACTTC.

This clonotype was picked up many times. The chain has TRBV6-2 or TRBV6-3 and TRBJ2-7; D possibly corresponds to TRBD1 (6 bases). The CDR3 loop spans 14 amino acids. The germline V gene encodes CDR1 MNHEY and CDR2 SVGEGT. Trimming left V 5 bases short and J 6 bases short, with 17 bases between. CDR3 sequence: CASSVPKRGTEQYF. In DNA, the CDR3 is TGTGCCAGCAGTGTCCCAAAGAGGGGGACCGAGCAGTACTTC.

The genes are TRBV2 and TRBJ2-1; 8 bases line up with TRBD1. V lost 6 bases, J lost 10 bases, and 14 bases stayed unmatched. The CDR3 covers 15 residues. Germline V gene data show CDR1 as SNHLY and CDR2 as FYNNEI. The CDR3 loop is CASSLSGTGSYEQFF. CDR3 coding DNA: TGTGCCAGCAGCCTATCCGGGACAGGCTCCTACGAGCAGTTCTTC.

This clonotype was seen only a few times. V is TRBV29-1 and J is TRBJ2-7; maybe TRBD1 (5 bases). Germline-derived CDR1 and CDR2 are SQVTM and ANQGSEA. CDR3 length: 13 residues. V was cut by 5 bases and J by 4 bases, with 15 bases left in between. Here the CDR3 reads CSVSLGQPYEQYF. CDR3 nucleotide sequence: TGCAGCGTTAGCCTCGGACAACCTTACGAGCAGTACTTC.

This clonotype has ten or more counts. Just one base apart from a much larger clone, this may be a read error. V and J are TRBV2 and TRBJ1-5; tentative D call: TRBD1 (6 bases). This CDR3 region has 15 residues. Germline assignment: CDR1 SNHLY and CDR2 FYNNEI. This CDR3 reads CASREGTQGGRPQHF. The CDR3 nucleotides are TGTGCCAGCAGGGAAGGGACCCAAGGGGGACGGCCCCAGCATTTT.

The chain joins TRBV20-1 to TRBJ1-1; 7 bases match TRBD1. Unmatched junction bases numbered 4, after V lost 2 bases and J lost 4 bases. CDR3 length: 13 amino acids. Germline V gene lookup returns CDR1 DFQATT and CDR2 SNEGSKA (reference sequence). The CDR3 loop is CSARQAGGTEAFF. In DNA, the CDR3 is TGCAGTGCTAGACAAGCAGGGGGCACTGAAGCTTTCTTT.

On this clonotype: Sequence at one end of the junction differs from germline and may be a read error. This sequence joins TRBV29-1 and TRBJ1-3; D call uncertain. Germline lookup yields CDR1 SQVTM and CDR2 ANQGSEA. The CDR3 extends over 13 amino acids. CDR3 in DNA: TGCAGCGTTGAAGAGGGCTCTGGAGACACCATATATTTT. This translates into CSVEEGSGDTIYF.

This clonotype was seen only a few times. The chain joins TRBV5-1 to TRBJ2-2, with D maybe TRBD1 (6 bases). The CDR3 loop spans 15 amino acids. The V and J ends lost 3 bases and 3 bases respectively, with 12 bases between them. Germline CDR1 is SGHRS and CDR2 is YFSETQ. DNA for the CDR3: TGCGCCAGCAGCTACGACAGGACGTACACCGGGGAGCTGTTTTTT. Translation gives CASSYDRTYTGELFF.

J is TRBJ1-1 and V is TRBV6-5; no reliable D call. The V and J ends lost 5 bases and 6 bases respectively, with 22 bases between them. The germline gives CDR1 MNHEY, CDR2 SVGAGI. The CDR3 length is 16 residues. The CDR3 bases are TGTGCCAGCAGTCCCTTGCGGTTTGGGGAGTTTTCTGAAGCTTTCTTT. It is translated as CASSPLRFGEFSEAFF.

The chain has TRBV29-1 and TRBJ1-6; no definite D call. Per the germline V gene, CDR1 is SQVTM and CDR2 is ANQGSEA. V was clipped by 6 bases and J by 7 bases, with 13 bases between them. The CDR3 runs to 13 residues. The CDR3 DNA reads TGCAGCGTGAGAGAGGGCGGAAATTCACCCCTCCACTTT. Amino acid sequence: CSVREGGNSPLHF.